Detailed here is one TCR beta chain. Its antigen remains unidentified. Only in-frame clones appear in the TCRdb table, and some are missing; sequencing was by immunoSEQ multiplex PCR. Of tens of thousands of clones in the sample, roughly 81% are singletons; the top ten hold approximately 30%. These data come from a study of radiotherapy plus CTLA-4 blockade in lung cancer. Background on the study: Objective responses arose in over 15% of patients, and under 40% experienced disease control. Study conclusions and caveats: Response was reportedly best predicted by early blood T cell clone dynamics, with interferon-beta. After treatment with radiotherapy plus ipilimumab, TCR clones that came from the tumor expanded in blood.

The TCR comes from a human donor with non-small cell lung cancer whose response to radiotherapy plus ipilimumab could not be evaluated. Sequenced material: peripheral blood, taken from a patient treated with radiotherapy plus ipilimumab.

The CDR3 loop reads CASSPRGGTYEQYF. CDR3 coding DNA: TGTGCCAGCAGCCCCCGGGGGGGCACCTACGAGCAGTACTTC. This chain joins TRBV7-3 and TRBJ2-7, with 8 bases fitting TRBD2. With 5 bases clipped from V and 2 bases from J, the junction kept 5 bases outside the gene matches. The CDR3 is 14 amino acids. Germline CDR1 and CDR2: SGHTA and FQGTGA.